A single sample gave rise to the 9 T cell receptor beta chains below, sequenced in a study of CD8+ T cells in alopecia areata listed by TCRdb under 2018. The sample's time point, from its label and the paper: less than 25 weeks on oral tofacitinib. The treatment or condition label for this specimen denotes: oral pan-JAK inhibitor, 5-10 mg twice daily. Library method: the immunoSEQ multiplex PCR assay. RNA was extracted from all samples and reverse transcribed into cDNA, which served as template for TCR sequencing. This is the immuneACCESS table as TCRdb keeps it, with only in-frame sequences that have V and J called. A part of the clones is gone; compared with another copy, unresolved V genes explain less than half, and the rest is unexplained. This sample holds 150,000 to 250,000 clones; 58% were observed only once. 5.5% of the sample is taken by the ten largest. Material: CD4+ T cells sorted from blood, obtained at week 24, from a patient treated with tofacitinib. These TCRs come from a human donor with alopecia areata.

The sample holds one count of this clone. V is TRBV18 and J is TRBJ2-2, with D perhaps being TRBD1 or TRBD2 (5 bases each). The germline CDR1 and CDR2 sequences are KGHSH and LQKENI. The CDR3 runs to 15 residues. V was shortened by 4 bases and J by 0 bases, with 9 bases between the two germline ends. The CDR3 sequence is CASSRDRSNTGELFF. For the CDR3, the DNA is TGTGCCAGCTCACGGGACCGATCGAACACCGGGGAGCTGTTTTTT.

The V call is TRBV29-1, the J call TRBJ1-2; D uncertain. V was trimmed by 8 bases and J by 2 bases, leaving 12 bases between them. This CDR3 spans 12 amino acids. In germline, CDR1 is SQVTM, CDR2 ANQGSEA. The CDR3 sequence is CSTWGTNYGYTF. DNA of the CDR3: TGCAGCACGTGGGGTACAAACTATGGCTACACCTTC.

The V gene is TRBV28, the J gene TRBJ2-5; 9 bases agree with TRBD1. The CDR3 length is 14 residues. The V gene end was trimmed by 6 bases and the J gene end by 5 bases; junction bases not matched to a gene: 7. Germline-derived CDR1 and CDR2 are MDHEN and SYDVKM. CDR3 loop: CASSRTGGQETQYF. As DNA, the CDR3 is TGTGCCAGCAGCAGAACAGGGGGCCAGGAGACCCAGTACTTC.

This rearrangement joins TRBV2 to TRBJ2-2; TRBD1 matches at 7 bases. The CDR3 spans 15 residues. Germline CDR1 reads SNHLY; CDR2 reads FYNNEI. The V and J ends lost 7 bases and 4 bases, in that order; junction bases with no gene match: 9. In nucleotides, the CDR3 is TGTGCCAGCAAGGGGACGGGACAGATCACCGGGGAGCTGTTTTTT. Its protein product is CASKGTGQITGELFF.

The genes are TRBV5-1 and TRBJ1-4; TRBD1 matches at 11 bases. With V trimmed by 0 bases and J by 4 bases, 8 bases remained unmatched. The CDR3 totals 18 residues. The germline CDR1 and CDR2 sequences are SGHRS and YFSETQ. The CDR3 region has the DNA TGCGCCAGCAGCTTGGATTGGACAGGGGGCGCGAATAATGAAAAACTGTTTTTT. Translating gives CASSLDWTGGANNEKLFF.

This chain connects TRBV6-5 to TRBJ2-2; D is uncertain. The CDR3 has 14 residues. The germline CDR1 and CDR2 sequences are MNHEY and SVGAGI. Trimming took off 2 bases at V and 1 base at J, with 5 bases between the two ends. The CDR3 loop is CASSYRLNTGELFF. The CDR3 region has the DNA TGTGCCAGCAGTTACAGGCTGAACACCGGGGAGCTGTTTTTT.

The DNA of the CDR3 is TGCGCCAGCAGCCGAGACAGGGAGGAGGAGACCCAGTACTTC. Protein sequence: CASSRDREEETQYF. The rearrangement links TRBV5-1 to TRBJ2-5; D perhaps matches TRBD1 (7 bases). This CDR3 has 14 amino acids. From germline, CDR1 is SGHRS and CDR2 YFSETQ. V gave up 4 bases and J gave up 5 bases, with 15 bases separating them.

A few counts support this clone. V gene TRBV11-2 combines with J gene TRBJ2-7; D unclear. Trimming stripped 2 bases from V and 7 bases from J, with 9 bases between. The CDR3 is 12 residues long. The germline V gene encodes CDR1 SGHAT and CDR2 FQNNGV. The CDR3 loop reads CASSLTLGEQYF. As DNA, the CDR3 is TGTGCCAGCAGCTTAACCCTCGGGGAGCAGTACTTC.

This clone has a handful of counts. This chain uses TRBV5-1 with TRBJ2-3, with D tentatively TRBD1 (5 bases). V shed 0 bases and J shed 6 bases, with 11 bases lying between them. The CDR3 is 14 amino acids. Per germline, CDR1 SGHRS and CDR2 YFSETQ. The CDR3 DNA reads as TGCGCCAGCAGCTTGGTAGTAGGGGCGGATACGCAGTATTTT. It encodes CASSLVVGADTQYF.